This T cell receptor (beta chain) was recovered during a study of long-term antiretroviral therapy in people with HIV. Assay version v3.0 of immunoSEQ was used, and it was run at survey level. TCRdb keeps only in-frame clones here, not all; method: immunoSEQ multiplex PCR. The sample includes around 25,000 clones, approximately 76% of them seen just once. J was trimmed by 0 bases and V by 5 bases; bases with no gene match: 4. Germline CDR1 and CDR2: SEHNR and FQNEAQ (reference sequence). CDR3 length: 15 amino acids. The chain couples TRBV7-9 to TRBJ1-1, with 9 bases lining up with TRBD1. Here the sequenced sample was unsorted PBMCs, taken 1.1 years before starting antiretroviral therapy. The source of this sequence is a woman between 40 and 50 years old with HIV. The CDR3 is CASSQWTGVNTEAFF. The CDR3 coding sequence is TGTGCCAGCAGCCAGTGGACAGGGGTGAACACTGAAGCTTTCTTT. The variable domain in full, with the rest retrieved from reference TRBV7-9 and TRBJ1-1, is DTGVSQNPRHKITKRGQNVTFRCDPISEHNRLYWYRQTLGQGPEFLTYFQNEAQLEKSRLLSDRFSAERPKGSFSTLEIQRTEQGDSAMYLCASSQWTGVNTEAFFGQGTRLTVV.